This entry lists 16 T cell receptor beta chains sequenced from one sample in a study of control samples from healthy donors and cancer patients. Produced via immunoSEQ multiplex PCR; TCRdb's table is partial and in-frame only. Here the sample table reports approximately 190,000 clones. Sequenced material: blood. These receptors were collected from a woman aged 25 to 39 in good health.

This chain joins TRBV4-1 and TRBJ1-4, with 9 bases that match TRBD1. Germline CDR1 MGHRA, CDR2 YSYEKL. This CDR3 spans 14 amino acids. The V and J ends lost 4 bases and 8 bases, in that order; junction bases with no gene match: 5. CDR3 DNA sequence: TGCGCCAGCAGCCCGCGGGACAGGGAAGAAAAACTGTTTTTT. Protein sequence: CASSPRDREEKLFF.

The chain links TRBV28 to TRBJ1-2; TRBD1 aligns across 8 bases. Trimming at V came to 7 bases and at J to 9 bases, leaving 16 bases not matched to a gene. The CDR3 totals 15 residues. In germline, CDR1 is MDHEN, CDR2 SYDVKM. CDR3 in DNA: TGTGCCAGCAATACCCAGGGGGCAGATAGATCTCGCTACACCTTC. Its protein is CASNTQGADRSRYTF.

The rearrangement joins TRBV10-2 to TRBJ1-2; D possibly corresponds to TRBD1 (5 bases). V was clipped by 1 base and J by 5 bases, with 14 bases between them. The CDR3 runs 15 residues. The germline gives CDR1 WSHSY, CDR2 SAAADI. CDR3 DNA sequence: TGCGCCAGCAGTGAGTTTACAGGCCTCCGGTATGGCTACACCTTC. Translating gives CASSEFTGLRYGYTF.

V and J are TRBV27 and TRBJ2-7; D gene unclear. Germline V CDR1 and CDR2: MNHEY, SMNVEV (reference sequence). V lost 6 bases and J 4 bases, leaving 19 bases between the germline ends. The CDR3 has 15 residues. The CDR3 bases are TGTGCCAGCAGATCTCGCCCGGGCTATGGATACGAGCAGTACTTC. Protein product: CASRSRPGYGYEQYF.

The chain employs TRBV25-1 and TRBJ2-4; 7 bases match TRBD2. Germline CDR1 MGHDK, CDR2 SYGVNS. This CDR3 comprises 17 residues. Trimming took 1 base from V and 2 from J; bases not matched to a gene: 8. CDR3 DNA: TGTGCCAGCAGTGAATCGGGGGGTGAGATGTCCAAAAACATTCAGTACTTC. Its protein is CASSESGGEMSKNIQYF.

The genes are TRBV7-9 and TRBJ2-5; D might be TRBD1 (6 bases). Trimming shortened V by 3 bases and J by 2 bases, and 10 bases separated the two germline ends. The CDR3 consists of 14 residues. CDR1 SEHNR and CDR2 FQNEAQ come from the germline V gene (reference sequence). The CDR3: CASSFGTLQETQYF. CDR3 DNA: TGTGCCAGCAGCTTCGGGACACTTCAAGAGACCCAGTACTTC.

This chain links TRBV2 with TRBJ1-1; no reliable D call. CDR1 and CDR2 from the germline V gene are SNHLY and FYNNEI. Trimming left V 5 bases short and J 4 bases short, with 5 bases between. CDR3 length: 11 residues. CDR3 nucleotides: TGTGCCAGCAGTTCACTCACTGAAGCTTTCTTT. This encodes CASSSLTEAFF. The variable domain in full, with the rest retrieved from reference TRBV2 and TRBJ1-1, is EPEVTQTPSHQVTQMGQEVILRCVPISNHLYFYWYRQILGQKVEFLVSFYNNEISEKSEIFDDQFSVERPDGSNFTLKIRSTKLEDSAMYFCASSSLTEAFFGQGTRLTVV.

The V gene is TRBV6-5, the J gene TRBJ1-2, with D possibly matching TRBD1 (5 bases). The CDR3 loop spans 13 amino acids. The germline V gene has CDR1 MNHEY and CDR2 SVGAGI. V was clipped by 5 bases and J by 1 base, with 8 bases between them. CDR3 protein: CASSRDVNYGYTF. The CDR3 coding sequence is TGTGCCAGCAGTCGGGACGTTAACTATGGCTACACCTTC.

This sequence joins TRBV6-8 and TRBJ1-6; TRBD1 matches 10 bases. With V trimmed by 2 bases and J by 8 bases, 3 bases remained unmatched. The length of the CDR3 is 15 residues. CDR1 is MNHGY and CDR2 is SAAAGT in the germline V gene. This CDR3 reads CASSYLGTGDSPLHF. The CDR3 DNA is TGTGCCAGCAGTTACCTTGGGACAGGGGATTCACCCCTCCACTTT.

The rearrangement uses TRBV28 and TRBJ1-3, with D unclear. The length of the CDR3 is 17 residues. Germline assignment: CDR1 MDHEN and CDR2 SYDVKM. The V gene lost 1 base and the J gene lost 3 bases, with 16 bases spanning the gap. The CDR3 here is CASSLLVSRTYGNTIYF. Here the CDR3 DNA reads TGTGCCAGCAGTTTATTAGTTTCAAGGACTTATGGAAACACCATATATTTT.

The gene calls are TRBV7-9 and TRBJ2-7, with TRBD2 identical over 7 bases. J was trimmed by 7 bases and V by 3 bases; bases with no gene match: 6. Germline V gene data show CDR1 as SEHNR and CDR2 as FQNEAQ (reference sequence). There are 13 residues in the CDR3. In DNA form, the CDR3 reads TGTGCCAGCAGCTTGGGGACGGGGGGAGAGCAGTACTTC. This codes for CASSLGTGGEQYF.

The chain is built from TRBV4-1 and TRBJ2-7, with a weak D call TRBD2 (6 bases). The V gene's germline CDR1 is MGHRA and CDR2 YSYEKL. This CDR3 region has 14 residues. The germline V and J ends were trimmed by 0 bases and 7 bases, with 13 bases remaining between them. The CDR3 coding sequence is TGCGCCAGCAGCCAAGAATTGCGGGGCAGAGAGCAGTACTTC. This translates into CASSQELRGREQYF.

The rearrangement links TRBV27 to TRBJ1-2; the D gene is possibly TRBD1 (6 bases). Between the trimmed V and J ends, which lost 4 bases and 6 bases, there was a span of 6 bases. The germline V gene encodes CDR1 MNHEY and CDR2 SMNVEV (reference sequence). The CDR3 is 11 residues long. The CDR3 sequence is CASSSGDGYTF. In nucleotides, the CDR3 is TGTGCCAGCAGTTCAGGGGATGGCTACACCTTC.

This chain connects TRBV18 to TRBJ1-1; TRBD1 agrees at 8 bases. The V gene end was trimmed by 4 bases and the J gene end by 3 bases; junction bases not matched to a gene: 16. CDR1 and CDR2 from the germline V gene are KGHSH and LQKENI. The CDR3 has 18 amino acids. In nucleotides, the CDR3 is TGTGCCAGCTCACGCCTTAACCTAGGGACAGGTGGTGACACTGAAGCTTTCTTT. This gives the protein CASSRLNLGTGGDTEAFF.

This rearrangement joins TRBV5-5 to TRBJ1-5, with unresolved D. The germline V gene encodes CDR1 SGHKS and CDR2 YYEKEE (reference sequence). The CDR3 sequence is 12 residues long. Trimming removed 1 base at V and 15 bases at J, with 14 bases between. CDR3 loop: CASSLRGILGHF. In DNA form, the CDR3 reads TGTGCCAGCAGCTTGAGAGGTATCCTGGGGCATTTT. Using reference TRBV5-5 and TRBJ1-5 for the parts outside the CDR3, the full variable domain is DAGVTQSPTHLIKTRGQQVTLRCSPISGHKSVSWYQQVLGQGPQFIFQYYEKEERGRGNFPDRFSARQFPNYSSELNVNALLLGDSALYLCASSLRGILGHFGDGTRLSIL.

The CDR3 DNA reads TGTGCCAGCAGTGAAGGGGCAGGGGTTGGGCAGCCCCAGCATTTT. Translated, it gives CASSEGAGVGQPQHF. The J gene is TRBJ1-5, the V gene TRBV25-1; a possible D gene is TRBD1 (6 bases). Germline values: CDR1 MGHDK, CDR2 SYGVNS. Trimming took 2 bases from V and 7 from J, leaving 15 bases between them. This CDR3 is built from 15 residues.